This T cell receptor (beta chain) comes out of a study of beta chain features in type 1 diabetes. CD4+ naive, central memory, regulatory and stem cell-like memory subsets were isolated by sorting on CD45RO/CCR7/CD25/CD127/CD95/CD27. Regarding the study as a whole: Shorter TCRB CDR3s, moderately but significantly so, marked every one of the four CD4+ subsets in Type 1 diabetes patients.

Turning to this clone: No antigen is known for it.

The CDR3 length is 14 residues. The germline V gene encodes CDR1 SEHNR and CDR2 FQNEAQ (reference sequence). V lost 1 base and J 1 base, leaving 7 bases between the germline ends. As every portion of the isolated RNA was reverse transcribed, the sequencing read expressed TCRB transcripts. Only in-frame clones appear in the TCRdb table, and some are missing; sequencing was by immunoSEQ multiplex PCR. The data hold over 200,000 clones, with 11% observed a single time. The gene calls are TRBV7-9 and TRBJ2-5, with D hard to call. The specimen sequenced was naive CD4+ T cells from blood. The clonotype comes from a man in his thirties or forties with type 1 diabetes. The CDR3 sequence is CASSLVGGQETQYF. CDR3 DNA: TGTGCCAGCAGCTTAGTCGGCGGCCAAGAGACCCAGTACTTC.